This is a list of T cell receptor beta chains from one sample in a study of vaccination effects on CD4 cells after COVID-19. Measured with immunoSEQ multiplex PCR; TCRdb has only the in-frame clones, and not every one. The sample holds 22,000 or so clones, 65% to 85% seen once. Their antigens remain unidentified. The source material was CD4+ T cells from PBMCs cultured with HCoV-229E spike peptides, sampled after COVID-19 vaccination. The receptors originated from a human donor who received a COVID-19 vaccine. The CDR3 runs from the conserved cysteine through the conserved F or W. D genes are given only for firm matches. Size is omitted from some rows. Given values are once, few, many or a class for expanded clones.

d_gene | abundance | j_gene | v_gene | len | CDR3aa | CDR3nt
TRBD2 | . | TRBJ2-5 | TRBV5-4 | 15 | CASSRGSGVQETQYF | TGTGCCAGCAGCCGGGGTAGCGGGGTCCAAGAGACCCAGTACTTC
TRBD2 | . | TRBJ2-1 | TRBV6-5 | 15 | CASSRTSGGINEQFF | TGTGCCAGCAGTCGCACTAGCGGGGGGATCAATGAGCAGTTCTTC
TRBD2 | few | TRBJ2-1 | TRBV10-3 | 16 | CAIRSGGALAGDEQFF | TGTGCCATCAGATCCGGGGGTGCGCTAGCGGGTGATGAGCAGTTCTTC
. | . | TRBJ1-2 | TRBV5-1 | 15 | CASSGDSLANYGYTF | TGCGCCAGCAGCGGCGACAGTTTAGCTAACTATGGCTACACCTTC
. | . | TRBJ2-1 | TRBV30 | 14 | CAWSKQTNYNEQFF | TGTGCCTGGAGTAAGCAGACAAATTACAATGAGCAGTTCTTC
. | . | TRBJ2-4 | TRBV4-1 | 14 | CASSQEGKENIQYF | TGCGCCAGCAGCCAAGAGGGAAAGGAAAACATTCAGTACTTC
. | . | TRBJ1-6 | TRBV5-1 | 14 | CASSLSGYNSPLHF | TGCGCCAGCAGCCTTTCGGGTTATAATTCACCCCTCCACTTT
. | . | TRBJ2-3 | TRBV9 | 16 | CASSSDFTTSTDTQYF | TGTGCCAGCTCTTCTGATTTCACGACTAGCACAGATACGCAGTATTTT
. | . | TRBJ2-3 | TRBV5-4 | 12 | CASSHRLDTQYF | TGTGCCAGCAGCCATCGTTTGGATACGCAGTATTTT
. | . | TRBJ2-2 | TRBV25-1 | 15 | CASSNPGSRTGELFF | TGTGCCAGCAGTAACCCCGGGAGCCGAACCGGGGAGCTGTTTTTT
. | . | TRBJ1-2 | TRBV19 | 14 | CASTSVGRIYGYTF | TGTGCCAGTACCTCAGTGGGGCGGATCTATGGCTACACCTTC
. | . | TRBJ2-3 | TRBV11-2 | 14 | CASSLLSLTDTQYF | TGTGCCAGCAGCTTATTATCGCTAACAGATACGCAGTATTTT
. | . | TRBJ1-2 | TRBV6-5 | 15 | CASREAGAPNYGYTF | TGTGCCAGCAGGGAGGCGGGGGCGCCTAACTATGGCTACACCTTC
. | . | TRBJ1-2 | TRBV30 | 13 | CARQQLTNYGYTF | TGTGCCCGGCAACAGTTGACTAACTATGGCTACACCTTC
. | . | TRBJ1-3 | TRBV5-1 | 15 | CASSLYGETGNTIYF | TGCGCCAGCAGCTTGTACGGGGAAACTGGAAACACCATATATTTT
. | . | TRBJ2-5 | TRBV15 | 18 | CATSGIRLRRGNQETQYF | TGTGCCACCAGCGGTATAAGACTCCGCAGGGGCAACCAAGAGACCCAGTACTTC
. | . | TRBJ1-1 | TRBV19 | 13 | CASRSGGEAEAFF | TGTGCCAGTAGATCGGGGGGGGAGGCTGAAGCTTTCTTT
TRBD1 | . | TRBJ1-6 | TRBV19 | 14 | CASKVGTDNSPLHF | TGTGCCAGTAAGGTCGGGACAGATAATTCACCCCTCCACTTT
. | . | TRBJ1-1 | TRBV7-8 | 14 | CASSLGTANTEAFF | TGTGCCAGCAGCTTAGGGACAGCGAACACTGAAGCTTTCTTT
. | . | TRBJ1-2 | TRBV3-1/TRBV3-2 | 14 | CASSPGRSNYGYTF | TGTGCCAGCAGCCCGGGGAGATCTAACTATGGCTACACCTTC
TRBD2 | . | TRBJ2-5 | TRBV4-1 | 16 | CASSQGGLTSTETQYF | TGCGCCAGCAGCCAAGGCGGCTTGACTAGCACAGAGACCCAGTACTTC
. | . | TRBJ1-5 | TRBV7-2 | 13 | CASSRSSNQPQHF | TGTGCCAGCAGTCGGTCCAGCAATCAGCCCCAGCATTTT
. | . | TRBJ1-2 | TRBV7-9 | 12 | CASSLWGYGYTF | TGTGCCAGCAGCTTATGGGGCTATGGCTACACCTTC
. | . | TRBJ1-5 | TRBV2 | 12 | CATAGEHQPQHF | TGTGCCACCGCAGGGGAGCATCAGCCCCAGCATTTT
TRBD2 | . | TRBJ2-5 | TRBV5-1 | 15 | CASTPTSGVQETQYF | TGCGCCAGCACCCCGACTAGCGGGGTCCAAGAGACCCAGTACTTC
. | . | TRBJ2-7 | TRBV7-9 | 13 | CASSPEVPYEQYF | TGTGCCAGCAGCCCGGAGGTACCATACGAGCAGTACTTC
. | . | TRBJ1-5 | TRBV7-8 | 15 | CASSRGNAGNQPQHF | TGTGCCAGCAGTCGAGGGAATGCAGGAAATCAGCCCCAGCATTTT
TRBD2 | . | TRBJ2-3 | TRBV3-1/TRBV3-2 | 14 | CASSPRLATDTQYF | TGTGCCAGCAGCCCCCGACTAGCGACAGATACGCAGTATTTT
TRBD2 | once | TRBJ2-5 | TRBV3-1/TRBV3-2 | 12 | CASAGAGETQYF | TGTGCCAGCGCGGGAGCCGGGGAGACCCAGTACTTC
. | . | TRBJ1-6 | TRBV11-3 | 14 | CASSLGVLGSPLHF | TGTGCCAGCAGCTTAGGAGTACTTGGATCACCCCTCCACTTT
. | once | TRBJ2-7 | TRBV6-5 | 14 | CASSSSSQTYEQYF | TGTGCCAGCAGTTCTAGTTCCCAAACCTACGAGCAGTACTTC
TRBD2 | . | TRBJ2-7 | TRBV4-1 | 17 | CASSRGTRLDWGYEQYF | TGCGCCAGCAGCCGGGGGACTAGACTAGATTGGGGCTACGAGCAGTACTTC
TRBD2 | . | TRBJ2-1 | TRBV29-1 | 16 | CSVAGTSGGGYNEQFF | TGCAGCGTTGCGGGAACTAGCGGGGGGGGCTACAATGAGCAGTTCTTC
TRBD2 | . | TRBJ2-1 | TRBV10-3 | 14 | CAISEGLDNNEQFF | TGTGCCATCAGTGAGGGACTAGACAACAATGAGCAGTTCTTC
. | . | TRBJ2-7 | TRBV7-2 | 11 | CASSQRYEQYF | TGTGCCAGCAGCCAACGGTACGAGCAGTACTTC
TRBD2 | few | TRBJ2-1 | TRBV10-2 | 15 | CASSVAGGLYNEQFF | TGCGCCAGCAGTGTCGCGGGGGGACTCTACAATGAGCAGTTCTTC
. | . | TRBJ1-4 | TRBV27 | 14 | CASSPRATNEKLFF | TGTGCCAGCAGTCCGAGAGCAACTAATGAAAAACTGTTTTTT
. | . | TRBJ2-6 | TRBV29-1 | 16 | CSVDSGLRPGANVLTF | TGCAGCGTTGACTCTGGACTGAGGCCTGGGGCCAACGTCCTGACTTTC
. | . | TRBJ2-7 | TRBV11-2 | 13 | CASSLVLELEQYF | TGTGCCAGCAGCTTAGTCCTGGAATTGGAGCAGTACTTC
. | . | TRBJ2-7 | TRBV6-5 | 14 | CASSRTGGVEEQYF | TGTGCCAGCAGCCGGACAGGCGGGGTGGAAGAGCAGTACTTC
. | . | TRBJ1-1 | TRBV6-5 | 14 | CASSYSRGGTEAFF | TGTGCCAGCAGTTACTCTCGGGGAGGCACTGAAGCTTTCTTT
. | . | TRBJ2-1 | TRBV21-1 | 14 | CASSKLTAYNEQFF | TGTGCCAGCAGCAAACTGACAGCTTACAATGAGCAGTTCTTC
TRBD1 | . | TRBJ2-1 | TRBV30 | 15 | CAWRRTGGSYNEQFF | TGTGCCTGGAGGCGGACAGGGGGGTCCTACAATGAGCAGTTCTTC
TRBD2 | . | TRBJ2-1 | TRBV20-1 | 17 | CSASAGTSGRGYNEQFF | TGCAGTGCTAGTGCCGGGACTAGCGGGAGAGGCTACAATGAGCAGTTCTTC
TRBD2 | . | TRBJ2-4 | TRBV2 | 16 | CASSDGGGVAKNIQYF | TGTGCCAGCAGTGATGGTGGGGGGGTGGCCAAAAACATTCAGTACTTC
. | few | TRBJ2-5 | TRBV2 | 13 | CASSPERQETQYF | TGTGCCAGCAGCCCCGAGCGGCAAGAGACCCAGTACTTC
. | . | TRBJ1-6 | TRBV12-2 | 20 | CASRLATRDRGTRNNSPLHF | TGTGCAAGTCGCTTAGCTACCCGGGACAGGGGGACAAGAAATAATTCACCCCTCCACTTT
. | medium-sized | TRBJ2-7 | TRBV18 | 16 | CASSPPSDGVHYEQYF | TGTGCCAGCTCACCACCCTCCGACGGTGTCCACTACGAGCAGTACTTC
. | . | TRBJ2-1 | TRBV7-9 | 12 | CASSLGTGEQFF | TGTGCCAGCAGCTTAGGGACCGGCGAGCAGTTCTTC
TRBD1 | . | TRBJ1-1 | TRBV10-3 | 14 | CAIAHLDRGTEAFF | TGTGCCATCGCCCACTTGGACAGGGGCACTGAAGCTTTCTTT
TRBD1 | few | TRBJ1-2 | TRBV10-3 | 14 | CAIPDRDTNYGYTF | TGTGCCATCCCGGACAGGGATACTAACTATGGCTACACCTTC
TRBD1 | . | TRBJ1-1 | TRBV6-5 | 13 | CASSSGGPRRAFF | TGTGCCAGCAGTTCAGGGGGCCCCAGGCGCGCTTTCTTT
. | once | TRBJ1-1 | TRBV5-6 | 12 | CASSWGNTEAFF | TGTGCCAGCAGCTGGGGAAACACTGAAGCTTTCTTT